This TCR beta chain originates from a study of T cell repertoires in cytomegalovirus infection. Study at large: Recently described HLA-C-restricted plus well-studied HLA-B-restricted CMV epitopes were used.

Findings of the study overall: CMV-specific TCR beta clonotypes restricted by HLA-C were the ones dominating the ex vivo response.

TCRdb processed the reads anew with MiXCR; each CDR3 protein has one entry. The data hold about 340,000 distinct CDR3 sequences, with 29% observed a single time. The germline V gene has CDR1 LGHDT and CDR2 YNNKEL (reference sequence). The V gene lost 1 base and the J gene lost 5 bases, with 8 bases spanning the gap. CDR3 length equals 13 residues. This clonotype was seen a handful of times. The antigen is not known. The receptor comes from a human donor in good health (CMV status not recorded). Some clones in this sample may be carry-over from other donors' samples. This sample comprised cultured PBMCs, obtained from culture after CMV antigen stimulation. The chain carries TRBV3-1 and TRBJ1-1, with D possibly being TRBD1 (5 bases). CDR3 loop: CASSQVGGTEAFF. CDR3 in DNA: TGTGCCAGCAGCCAAGTCGGGGGAACTGAAGCTTTCTTT. The full variable domain, completed using reference TRBV3-1 and TRBJ1-1, is DTAVSQTPKYLVTQMGNDKSIKCEQNLGHDTMYWYKQDSKKFLKIMFSYNNKELIINETVPNRFSPKSPDKAHLNLHINSLELGDSAVYFCASSQVGGTEAFFGQGTRLTVV.